The next 6 T cell receptor beta chains were all read from a single sample in a study of blood T cell repertoires in COVID-19. TCRdb's table, derived via immunoSEQ multiplex PCR, lists solely in-frame clones and lacks some. The sample records over 200,000 clones, more than 90% being singletons. Sequences were obtained from peripheral blood. Source of these receptors: a person in their late teens or twenties with COVID-19, enrolled during active disease.

The V gene is TRBV27, the J gene TRBJ2-7; perhaps TRBD2 as D (6 bases). This CDR3 region has 14 residues. CDR1 and CDR2 (germline): MNHEY, SMNVEV (reference sequence). The V end lost 5 bases, the J end lost 0 bases, and 11 bases lay between the germline ends. CDR3 region: CASSAGISSYEQYF. DNA of the CDR3: TGTGCCAGCAGTGCGGGGATCAGCTCCTACGAGCAGTACTTC.

V usage is TRBV5-4 and J usage is TRBJ2-1; 11 bases are shared with TRBD2. The V segment lost 3 bases and the J segment 6 bases; nucleotides outside the gene matches: 14. The germline V gene has CDR1 SGHNT and CDR2 YYREEE (reference sequence). The CDR3 is 18 residues long. CDR3 protein: CASSSPASGRNTFNEQFF. The CDR3 DNA is TGTGCCAGCAGCTCTCCCGCTAGCGGGAGGAATACTTTCAATGAGCAGTTCTTC. Full variable domain (rest looked up from reference TRBV5-4 and TRBJ2-1): ETGVTQSPTHLIKTRGQQVTLRCSSQSGHNTVSWYQQALGQGPQFIFQYYREEENGRGNFPPRFSGLQFPNYSSELNVNALELDDSALYLCASSSPASGRNTFNEQFFGPGTRLTVL.

The chain recombines TRBV6-2 or TRBV6-3 with TRBJ2-3; 9 bases line up with TRBD2. Germline V gene sequence: CDR1 MNHEY, CDR2 SVGEGT. This CDR3 is 15 amino acids long. The ends lost 0 bases at V and 6 bases at J; junction bases unmatched: 4. In nucleotides, the CDR3 is TGTGCCAGCAGTTACTCGGGACTAGCCTCGGATACGCAGTATTTT. Amino acid sequence: CASSYSGLASDTQYF.

CDR3 protein: CASGPSGVNEQFF. In DNA form, the CDR3 reads TGTGCCAGCGGGCCCTCGGGAGTCAATGAGCAGTTCTTC. This chain links TRBV13 with TRBJ2-1, with a possible D match to TRBD2 (6 bases). This CDR3 contains 13 residues. V was trimmed by 8 bases and J by 6 bases, leaving 14 bases between them. Germline lookup yields CDR1 PRHDT and CDR2 FYEKMQ (reference sequence).

Only a few counts were recorded for this clone. The chain employs TRBV6-2 or TRBV6-3 and TRBJ1-2; no firm D call. Trimming pared 2 bases from V and 4 bases from J, leaving 14 bases between. Germline CDR1 is MNHEY and CDR2 is SVGEGT. This CDR3 comprises 15 residues. The DNA for the CDR3 is TGTGCCAGCAGTTACCCTCTCGCGGAGGTCTATGGCTACACCTTC. Its translation: CASSYPLAEVYGYTF.

V is TRBV10-3 and J is TRBJ1-1; no clear D gene. Trimming cost V 8 bases and J 5 bases, with 9 bases left between them. This CDR3 is 11 amino acids long. Germline CDR1 is ENHRY and CDR2 is SYGVKD. Here the CDR3 reads CAIRNLTEAFF. In DNA form, the CDR3 reads TGTGCCATCCGAAACTTAACTGAAGCTTTCTTT.